Listed below are T cell receptor beta chains from one sample, sequenced in a study of cytomegalovirus exposure and HLA in healthy donors. Profiled with immunoSEQ multiplex PCR; TCRdb holds only in-frame clones, not every one. The sample has about 100,000 clones, 90% to 97% seen once; the top ten hold roughly 0.67%. Source material: PBMCs. These TCRs come from a woman under 30 in good health and CMV-seronegative. Both conserved end residues are part of each CDR3. A clone size is listed for some rows: how often the clone was seen (once, few, many), or a class if it is expanded.

V gene: TRBV5-1
clone size: NA
J gene: TRBJ1-6
CDR3 protein: CASSSLDRVNDNSPLHF

V gene: TRBV13
clone size: NA
J gene: TRBJ2-3
CDR3 protein: CASSSTSGGPTDTQYF

V gene: TRBV5-8
clone size: once
J gene: TRBJ2-3
CDR3 protein: CASSLAAGISTDTQYF

V gene: TRBV19
clone size: NA
J gene: TRBJ2-5
CDR3 protein: CASSMVGGGETQYF

V gene: TRBV7-9
clone size: NA
J gene: TRBJ1-4
CDR3 protein: CASTTGGALEKLFF

V gene: TRBV18
clone size: once
J gene: TRBJ2-1
CDR3 protein: CASSPQLTGPSNEQFF

V gene: TRBV29-1
clone size: NA
J gene: TRBJ2-7
CDR3 protein: CSVGQVLSDEQYF

V gene: TRBV28
clone size: once
J gene: TRBJ2-3
CDR3 protein: CASSLWASGGTDTQYF

V gene: TRBV4-1
clone size: NA
J gene: TRBJ1-3
CDR3 protein: CASSGRTRSGNTIYF

V gene: TRBV27
clone size: NA
J gene: TRBJ2-7
CDR3 protein: CASSLLQGLFYEQYF

V gene: TRBV4-1
clone size: NA
J gene: TRBJ1-3
CDR3 protein: CASSPGTLGNTIYF

V gene: TRBV18
clone size: NA
J gene: TRBJ1-1
CDR3 protein: CASSPFGEGTEAFF

V gene: TRBV7-9
clone size: NA
J gene: TRBJ2-1
CDR3 protein: CASSLDGGDNEQFF

V gene: TRBV7-9
clone size: NA
J gene: TRBJ2-5
CDR3 protein: CASSLEASGGYAQYF

V gene: TRBV18
clone size: NA
J gene: TRBJ2-1
CDR3 protein: CASSPPGGANEQFF

V gene: TRBV9
clone size: NA
J gene: TRBJ2-5
CDR3 protein: CASSVGTGVETQYF

V gene: TRBV9
clone size: once
J gene: TRBJ2-1
CDR3 protein: CASSGGPDYNEQFF

V gene: TRBV18
clone size: NA
J gene: TRBJ1-6
CDR3 protein: CASSSRSYNSPLHF

V gene: TRBV27
clone size: NA
J gene: TRBJ2-7
CDR3 protein: CASSYGAGSSYEQYF

V gene: TRBV7-9
clone size: NA
J gene: TRBJ2-3
CDR3 protein: CASSEVQAGGTDTQYF

V gene: TRBV9
clone size: NA
J gene: TRBJ2-6
CDR3 protein: CASSVANPGANVLTF

V gene: TRBV29-1
clone size: once
J gene: TRBJ1-2
CDR3 protein: CSVEDYRVTYGYTF

V gene: TRBV7-9
clone size: NA
J gene: TRBJ1-5
CDR3 protein: CASSGDRENGQPQHF

V gene: TRBV4-1
clone size: NA
J gene: TRBJ1-4
CDR3 protein: CASSAPGQGVQKLFF

V gene: TRBV7-9
clone size: NA
J gene: TRBJ2-1
CDR3 protein: CASSLARASGGSYYNEQFF

V gene: TRBV5-4
clone size: NA
J gene: TRBJ1-2
CDR3 protein: CASSWETGNIYGYTF

V gene: TRBV27
clone size: once
J gene: TRBJ1-5
CDR3 protein: CASSLSPTGPQHF

V gene: TRBV9
clone size: NA
J gene: TRBJ1-6
CDR3 protein: CASSKTTGVGSPLHF